This is a list of T cell receptor beta chains from one sample in a study of T cell repertoires in cytomegalovirus infection. TCRdb recomputed calls from the reads with MiXCR, one row per CDR3 protein. The sample contains around 330,000 distinct CDR3 sequences, about a sixth of which appear only once. The sequencing input was PBMCs. These TCRs come from a human donor in good health (CMV status not recorded). Some clones in this sample may be carry-over from other donors' samples. CDR3s include the opening cysteine and the closing phenylalanine or tryptophan. The D gene is left open where the match is weak. Size values are once, few and many counts, or a class for expanded clones, and some rows have none.

v_call	clone_size	d_call	j_call	cdr3_nt	cdr3_aa
TRBV20-1	many	-	TRBJ1-1	TGCAGTGCTTGGTTATTTGGGGCCCCGTCGGCTTTCTTT	CSAWLFGAPSAFF
TRBV7-2	many	TRBD1	TRBJ2-2	TGTGCCAGCAGCCCCTGGGCGACAGGGGGTAGAACCGGGGAGCTGTTTTTT	CASSPWATGGRTGELFF
TRBV6-5	-	TRBD1	TRBJ2-1	TGTGCCAGCAGTAACCAGGGGGCATTTAAGTTCTTC	CASSNQGAFKFF
TRBV7-3	-	TRBD1	TRBJ2-3	TGTGCCAGCAGCTCAGACAGGGTGACGCAGTATTTT	CASSSDRVTQYF
TRBV7-9	many	TRBD2	TRBJ2-7	TGTGCCAGCAGCCCATATACCGGGACTAGCCTCTACAGCGAGCAGTACTTC	CASSPYTGTSLYSEQYF
TRBV7-9	-	TRBD1	TRBJ1-2	TGTGCCAGCAGCTATGGACAGGTTATGGGCGTTTACCCGTTC	CASSYGQVMGVYPF
TRBV2	-	TRBD2	TRBJ2-5	TGTGCCAGCAGTGAACTAGCGGGGGGCGGGTACCAAGAGACCCAGTACTTC	CASSELAGGGYQETQYF
TRBV6-1	-	-	TRBJ2-7	TGTGCCAGCAGTAAACAACTGGGTCAGGGAGCGCAGTACTTC	CASSKQLGQGAQYF
TRBV19	few	TRBD1	TRBJ2-3	TGTGCCAGTAGACCTGGGACAGGGGTAAATACGCAGTATTTT	CASRPGTGVNTQYF
TRBV25-1	many	-	TRBJ2-5	TGTGCCAGCAGTGGAGCGGAAACCCGGGGGGAGACCCAGTACTTC	CASSGAETRGETQYF
TRBV3-1	few	-	TRBJ1-1	TGTGCCAGCAGCCCTACGGGGGGCGGCATGAAAGCTTTCTTT	CASSPTGGGMKAFF
TRBV7-8	many	TRBD1	TRBJ1-2	TGTGCCAGCAGCGGCACCGGGACAGCTTCAATCTATGGCTACACCTTC	CASSGTGTASIYGYTF
TRBV29-1	few	TRBD1	TRBJ2-7	TGCAGCGTTCGCAGGGGGGAGCAGTACTTC	CSVRRGEQYF
TRBV11-2	-	-	TRBJ2-6	TGTGCCAGCAGCTTAAAGCTCTCCTCTGGGGCCAACGTCCTGACTTTC	CASSLKLSSGANVLTF
TRBV4-3	-	-	TRBJ1-1	TGCGCCAGCAGCCAAGATGGGGCAGTTAACACTGAAGCTTTCTTT	CASSQDGAVNTEAFF
TRBV14	-	-	TRBJ1-3	TGTGCCAGCAGCCTCCAACTTTCGAGCTCTGGAAACACCATATATTTT	CASSLQLSSSGNTIYF
TRBV12-3/TRBV12-4	few	-	TRBJ2-7	TGTGCCAGCAGTATTAGACTAGTTGGCCCCTACGAGCAGTACTTC	CASSIRLVGPYEQYF
TRBV7-2	medium-sized	-	TRBJ2-1	TGTGCCAGCAGCTTAGGGGCCAACAATGAGCAGTTCTTC	CASSLGANNEQFF
TRBV20-1	few	-	TRBJ2-5	TGCAGTGCTCGCCAAGAGACCCAGTACTTC	CSARQETQYF
TRBV19	-	TRBD1	TRBJ1-1	TGTGCCAGTACGGCGGGACAGGGGGCGCAGGGAGAAGCTTTCTTT	CASTAGQGAQGEAFF
TRBV7-8	many	TRBD2	TRBJ2-3	TGTGCCAGCAGCTCCAGGACTAGCGGAAACACAGATACGCAGTATTTT	CASSSRTSGNTDTQYF
TRBV27	few	TRBD1	TRBJ1-2	TGTGCCAGCAGTTTACGGGGACAGGGGCTTGATGGCTACACCTTC	CASSLRGQGLDGYTF
TRBV7-2	many	-	TRBJ2-3	TGTGCCAGCAGCTTAGATCAAGATACGCAGTATTTT	CASSLDQDTQYF
TRBV12-3/TRBV12-4	many	-	TRBJ1-3	TGTGCCAGCAGCCGGGGGGGCCGAAACACCATATATTTT	CASSRGGRNTIYF
TRBV6-5	many	-	TRBJ1-1	TGTGCCAGCAAGGTAACAGGAAACACTGAAGCTTTCTTT	CASKVTGNTEAFF
TRBV28	-	-	TRBJ2-7	TGTGCCAGCAGTTTAGGGGGGGCTCTCAGGTCGTCCGAGCAGTACTTC	CASSLGGALRSSEQYF
TRBV19	-	-	TRBJ1-1	TGTGCCAGTAGTGCACGGGACGTGGGTGAAGCTTTCTTT	CASSARDVGEAFF
TRBV19	-	-	TRBJ1-5	TGTGCCAGCGAGAAACAGGGCAATCAGCCCCAGCATTTT	CASEKQGNQPQHF
TRBV2	-	-	TRBJ2-3	TGTGCCAGCAGTGAGTGGACTACCAATACGCAGTATTTT	CASSEWTTNTQYF
TRBV20-1	-	TRBD1	TRBJ2-7	TGCAGTGCAAACGGACAGGGAACCTACGAGCAGTACTTC	CSANGQGTYEQYF
TRBV5-4	-	-	TRBJ2-5	TGTGCCAGCAGCCCCGACTTCGGGGTCGAGACCCAGTACTTC	CASSPDFGVETQYF
TRBV6-1	many	-	TRBJ2-3	TGTGCCAGCAGTTTGCGGAGGGGGGATACGCAGTATTTT	CASSLRRGDTQYF
TRBV28	-	-	TRBJ1-5	TGTGCCAGCAGCCATGGACAAGAACGACGGCCCCAGCATTTT	CASSHGQERRPQHF
TRBV7-9	many	-	TRBJ2-1	TGTGCCAGCAGCTTAGCGGGTGTGAATGAGCAGTTCTTC	CASSLAGVNEQFF
TRBV7-8	many	-	TRBJ2-7	TGTGCCAGCAGCTTAGTCGCAGGGTCCTACGAGCAGTACTTC	CASSLVAGSYEQYF
TRBV10-3	few	TRBD1	TRBJ2-5	TGTGCCATCAGTGAGTCTACAGGGGTAAAAGAGACCCAGTACTTC	CAISESTGVKETQYF
TRBV12-3/TRBV12-4	-	TRBD2	TRBJ2-3	TGTGCCAGCACCAATTACGGGCTAGCGGGGGGGGCAGATACGCAGTATTTT	CASTNYGLAGGADTQYF
TRBV7-6	many	TRBD2	TRBJ2-1	TGTGCCAGCAGCTATATAGCGGGGGGGCCGAATGAGCAGTTCTTC	CASSYIAGGPNEQFF
TRBV12-3/TRBV12-4	few	-	TRBJ2-7	TGTGCCAGCGCGGAGGCCCAGGGGATATACGAGCAGTACTTC	CASAEAQGIYEQYF
TRBV4-2	-	-	TRBJ2-1	TGTGCCAGCGGCCGGACTGCAAGCTCCTACAATGAGCAGTTCTTC	CASGRTASSYNEQFF
TRBV7-2	few	TRBD2	TRBJ2-7	TGTGCCAGCAGCTTAGTTGGCGGGGGGGCAGTCTACGAGCAGTACTTC	CASSLVGGGAVYEQYF
TRBV11-1	-	-	TRBJ2-7	TGTGCCAGCACCTTACGTGGGGGCCAATACGAGCAGTACTTC	CASTLRGGQYEQYF
TRBV5-1	-	-	TRBJ1-4	TGCGCCAGCAGCTTGGGAGGACAGCCTAATGAAAAACTGTTTTTT	CASSLGGQPNEKLFF
TRBV20-1	few	-	TRBJ1-5	TGCAGTGCTAGAGAGGGAGGACTCCCTCAGCCCCAGCATTTT	CSAREGGLPQPQHF
TRBV20-1	many	TRBD2	TRBJ2-2	TGCAGTGCTAGACCCCCTAGCGGGGGGCCGAGCACCGGGGAGCTGTTTTTT	CSARPPSGGPSTGELFF
TRBV6-5	many	-	TRBJ2-3	TGTGCCAGCAGGCAGGGGATAAGCACAGATACGCAGTATTTT	CASRQGISTDTQYF
TRBV7-2	many	-	TRBJ2-5	TGTGCCAGCAGCTTAGTCCGGCGAACCCCTGGCCAAGAGACCCAGTACTTC	CASSLVRRTPGQETQYF
TRBV7-3	many	-	TRBJ1-1	TGTGCCTCTAGGTCTCAGGGCGACACTGAAGCTTTCTTT	CASRSQGDTEAFF
TRBV18	few	TRBD1	TRBJ1-1	TGTGCCAGCTCACCCCAGGGGGCCGGTAATGCTTTCTTT	CASSPQGAGNAFF
TRBV10-3	few	-	TRBJ2-3	TGTGCCATCAGTGACGGACTCCTCACAGATACGCAGTATTTT	CAISDGLLTDTQYF
TRBV10-3	few	-	TRBJ2-3	TGTGCCATCAGTGGAAGGGCAGGCAAATTCACAGATACGCAGTATTTT	CAISGRAGKFTDTQYF
TRBV5-5	many	-	TRBJ1-1	TGTGCCAGCAGCCCACGGACATTTGAATCTTTCTTT	CASSPRTFESFF
TRBV12-3/TRBV12-4	-	-	TRBJ2-5	TGTGCCAGCAGTTTGAGCGATTCTCCAGAGACCCAGTACTTC	CASSLSDSPETQYF
TRBV5-1	few	TRBD2	TRBJ2-5	TGCGCCAGCAGCTTAAAACCTAGCGGGATGAACCAAGAGACCCAGTACTTC	CASSLKPSGMNQETQYF